The clone carrying this T cell receptor (beta chain) was seen only a few times. Antigen unknown. This CDR3 has 14 residues. Looked up from germline, CDR1 is SEHNR and CDR2 is FQNEAQ (reference sequence). With 5 bases clipped from V and 6 bases from J, the junction kept 4 bases outside the gene matches. The data were obtained in a study of CD8+ T cells in alopecia areata. Study results and limitations: Researchers reported that TCR sharing among patients proved less clear than in mice, possibly HLA-linked. Besides other cells, scalp samples also yield sequences of resident alphabeta T cells from normal skin. An increase in clonality over normal scalp was evident in lesional scalp, especially alopecia totalis/universalis.

Reverse transcribed after extraction, RNA yielded cDNA as the sequencing template. TCRdb keeps only in-frame clones here, not all; method: immunoSEQ multiplex PCR. Among 100,000 to 150,000 clones, around 61% were seen once, and the ten largest hold approximately 2.8%. The chain carries TRBV7-9 and TRBJ2-1; TRBD2 agrees at 10 bases. The sequence came from a human donor in good health. Specimen: CD4+ T cells sorted from blood. The CDR3 DNA reads as TGTGCCAGCAGCCGTAGCGGGGGGAGCAATGAGCAGTTCTTC. Translation gives CASSRSGGSNEQFF.